The clone carrying this T cell receptor (beta chain) has just a few counts. The target antigen is unknown. The data are from a study of a mutant IDH1 vaccine in newly diagnosed glioma. The sample's time point: week 35, safety follow-up. Every single dose of the vaccine, 300 ug of mutant IDH1 20-mer peptide, came with topical imiquimod. Generated by immunoSEQ multiplex PCR, the TCRdb table keeps only in-frame clones and is missing some. The sample records 35,000 to 45,000 clones, about 80% being singletons. The CDR3 spans 15 residues. V lost 1 base and J 0 bases, leaving 6 bases between the germline ends. Germline CDR1 is LGHNA and CDR2 is YNFKEQ.

The material sequenced was PBMCs, taken from a glioma patient whose treatment included an IDH1 peptide vaccine. This clonotype originated in a woman aged 45-60 years with glioma. V gene TRBV4-2 combines with J gene TRBJ2-2, with D perhaps assigned TRBD1 or TRBD2 (5 bases each). The CDR3 nucleotides read TGTGCCAGCAGCCAAGGAGGGGCGAACACCGGGGAGCTGTTTTTT. Its translation is CASSQGGANTGELFF.